This TCR beta chain was recorded in a study of blood T cell repertoires in COVID-19. Study-wide context: COVID-19 samples collected from the United States, Italy and Spain covered acute and convalescent phases.

Per germline, CDR1 SGHVS and CDR2 FQNEAQ. There are 19 residues in the CDR3. V trimming: 5 bases; J trimming: 1 base; junction bases outside the gene matches: 11. Original methodology: It was from reference gene primer amplification that nucleated cell counts were estimated. Using immunoSEQ multiplex PCR, the repertoire was profiled, and TCRdb retains in-frame clones only, with some absent. Clone size and V and J calls were adopted from that table, with D and trimming inferred from the DNA. The table has more than 200,000 clones, under 90% seen once. Participant-given clinical history determined each cohort assignment.

The TCR sequence derives from a man in his forties who had recovered from COVID-19. This chain links TRBV7-8 with TRBJ2-2; 12 bases align to TRBD1. Sequencing was performed on PBMCs or T cells enriched from blood (not recorded which). The CDR3 coding sequence is TGTGCCAGCAGCCGGATCGGGACAGGGGGCGTATTGAACACCGGGGAGCTGTTTTTT. The encoded protein is CASSRIGTGGVLNTGELFF.